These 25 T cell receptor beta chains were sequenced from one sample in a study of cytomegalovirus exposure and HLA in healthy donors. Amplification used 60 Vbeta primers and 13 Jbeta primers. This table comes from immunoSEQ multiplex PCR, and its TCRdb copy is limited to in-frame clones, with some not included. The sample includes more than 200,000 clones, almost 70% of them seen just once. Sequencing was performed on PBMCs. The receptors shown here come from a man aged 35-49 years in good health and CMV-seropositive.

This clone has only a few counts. The CDR3 region is CASSLYRGTSGNEQFF. The CDR3 DNA reads TGTGCCAGCAGCTTGTATAGAGGGACTAGCGGCAATGAGCAGTTCTTC. The chain links TRBV5-4 to TRBJ2-1; 11 nucleotides agree with TRBD2. The CDR3 is 16 amino acids. Trimming took 1 base from V and 6 from J; bases not matched to a gene: 6. The germline V gene encodes CDR1 SGHNT and CDR2 YYREEE (reference sequence). Full variable domain (missing parts from reference TRBV5-4 and TRBJ2-1): ETGVTQSPTHLIKTRGQQVTLRCSSQSGHNTVSWYQQALGQGPQFIFQYYREEENGRGNFPPRFSGLQFPNYSSELNVNALELDDSALYLCASSLYRGTSGNEQFFGPGTRLTVL.

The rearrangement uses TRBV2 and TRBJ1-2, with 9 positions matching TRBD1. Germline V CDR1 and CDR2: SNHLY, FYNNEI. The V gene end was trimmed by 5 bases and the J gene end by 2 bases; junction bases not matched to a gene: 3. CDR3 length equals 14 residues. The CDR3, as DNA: TGTGCCAGCAGTTACAGGGGGCTAAACTATGGCTACACCTTC. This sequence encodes CASSYRGLNYGYTF.

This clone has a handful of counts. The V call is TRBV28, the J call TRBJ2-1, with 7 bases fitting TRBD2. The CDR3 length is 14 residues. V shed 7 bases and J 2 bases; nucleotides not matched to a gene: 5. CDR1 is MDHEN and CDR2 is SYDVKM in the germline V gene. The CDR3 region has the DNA TGTGCCAGCAATCTTGGGGGGGCCTACAATGAGCAGTTCTTC. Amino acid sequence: CASNLGGAYNEQFF.

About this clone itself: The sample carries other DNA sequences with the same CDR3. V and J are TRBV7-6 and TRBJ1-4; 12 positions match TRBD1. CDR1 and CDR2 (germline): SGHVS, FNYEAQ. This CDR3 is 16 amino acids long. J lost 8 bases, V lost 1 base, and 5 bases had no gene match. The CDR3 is CASSLGPGTGGEKLFF. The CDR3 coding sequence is TGTGCCAGCAGCTTAGGGCCCGGGACAGGGGGCGAAAAACTGTTTTTT.

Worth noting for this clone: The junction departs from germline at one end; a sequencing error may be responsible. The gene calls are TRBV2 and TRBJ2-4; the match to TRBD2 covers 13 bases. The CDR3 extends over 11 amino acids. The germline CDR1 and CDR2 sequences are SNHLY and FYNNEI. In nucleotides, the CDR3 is TGTGCCAGCAGTGAAGGACTAGCGGGGGGTTTC. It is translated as CASSEGLAGGF.

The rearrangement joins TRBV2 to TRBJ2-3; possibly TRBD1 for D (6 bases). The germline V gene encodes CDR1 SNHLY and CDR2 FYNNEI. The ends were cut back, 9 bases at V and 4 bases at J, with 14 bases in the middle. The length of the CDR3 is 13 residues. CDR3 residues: CASRGSEADTQYF. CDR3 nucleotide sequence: TGTGCCAGTAGGGGGAGCGAAGCAGATACGCAGTATTTT.

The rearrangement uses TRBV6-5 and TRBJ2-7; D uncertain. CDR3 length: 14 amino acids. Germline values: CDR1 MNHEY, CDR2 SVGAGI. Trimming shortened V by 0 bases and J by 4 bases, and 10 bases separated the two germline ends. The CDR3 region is CASSYSYLPYEQYF. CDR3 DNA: TGTGCCAGCAGTTACTCATATCTCCCTTACGAGCAGTACTTC.

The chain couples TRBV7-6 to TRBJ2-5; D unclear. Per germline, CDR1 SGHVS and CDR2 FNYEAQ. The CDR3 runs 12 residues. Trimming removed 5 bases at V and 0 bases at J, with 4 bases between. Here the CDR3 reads CASSPYQETQYF. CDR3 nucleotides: TGTGCCAGCAGCCCGTACCAAGAGACCCAGTACTTC.

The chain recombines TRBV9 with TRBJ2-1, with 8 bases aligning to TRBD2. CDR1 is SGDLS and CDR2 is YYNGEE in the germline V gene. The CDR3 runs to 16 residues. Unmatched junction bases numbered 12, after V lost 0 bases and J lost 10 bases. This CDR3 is CASSVDPGGAAGEQFF. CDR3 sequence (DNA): TGTGCCAGCAGCGTAGATCCGGGGGGGGCCGCAGGGGAGCAGTTCTTC.

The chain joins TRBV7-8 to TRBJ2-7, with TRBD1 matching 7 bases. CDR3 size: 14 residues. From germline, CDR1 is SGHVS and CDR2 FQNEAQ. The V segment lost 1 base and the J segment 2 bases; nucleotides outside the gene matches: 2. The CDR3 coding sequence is TGTGCCAGCAGCTTAGTGCAGGGGGCCTACGAGCAGTACTTC. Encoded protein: CASSLVQGAYEQYF.

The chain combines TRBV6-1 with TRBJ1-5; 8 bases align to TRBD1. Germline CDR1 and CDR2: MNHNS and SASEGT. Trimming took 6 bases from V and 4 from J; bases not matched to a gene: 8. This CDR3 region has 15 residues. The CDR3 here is CASSGGQEVNQPQHF. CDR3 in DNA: TGTGCCAGCAGCGGGGGACAGGAAGTAAATCAGCCCCAGCATTTT.

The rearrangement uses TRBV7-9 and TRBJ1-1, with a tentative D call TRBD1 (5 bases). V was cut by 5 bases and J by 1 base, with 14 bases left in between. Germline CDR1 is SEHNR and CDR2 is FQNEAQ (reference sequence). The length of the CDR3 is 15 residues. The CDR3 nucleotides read TGTGCCAGCAGCCCGACTTCCGGGGGGAACACTGAAGCTTTCTTT. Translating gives CASSPTSGGNTEAFF.

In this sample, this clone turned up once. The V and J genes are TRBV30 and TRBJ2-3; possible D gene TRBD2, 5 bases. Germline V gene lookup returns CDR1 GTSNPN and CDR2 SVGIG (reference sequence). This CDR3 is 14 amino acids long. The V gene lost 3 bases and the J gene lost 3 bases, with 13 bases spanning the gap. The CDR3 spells CAWRRLEVTDTQYF. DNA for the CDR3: TGTGCCTGGAGGAGGTTGGAGGTAACAGATACGCAGTATTTT.

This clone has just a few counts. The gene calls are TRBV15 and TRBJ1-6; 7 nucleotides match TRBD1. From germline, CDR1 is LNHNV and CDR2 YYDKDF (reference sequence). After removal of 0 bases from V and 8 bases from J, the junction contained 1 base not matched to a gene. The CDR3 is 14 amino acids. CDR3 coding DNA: TGTGCCACCAGCAGAGACAGGGGGTATTCACCCCTCCACTTT. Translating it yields CATSRDRGYSPLHF.

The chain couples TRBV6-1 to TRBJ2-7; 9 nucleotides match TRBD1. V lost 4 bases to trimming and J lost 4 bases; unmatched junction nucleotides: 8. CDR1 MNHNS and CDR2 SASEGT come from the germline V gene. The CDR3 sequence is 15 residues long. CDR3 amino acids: CASSASGTGTYEQYF. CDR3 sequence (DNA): TGTGCCAGCAGTGCATCCGGGACAGGGACTTACGAGCAGTACTTC.

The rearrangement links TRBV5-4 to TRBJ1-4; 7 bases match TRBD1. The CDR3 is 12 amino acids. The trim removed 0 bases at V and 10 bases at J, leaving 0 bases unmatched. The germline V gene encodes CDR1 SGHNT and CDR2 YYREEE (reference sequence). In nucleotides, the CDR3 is TGTGCCAGCAGCTTGGCAGGGGGAAAACTGTTTTTT. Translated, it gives CASSLAGGKLFF.

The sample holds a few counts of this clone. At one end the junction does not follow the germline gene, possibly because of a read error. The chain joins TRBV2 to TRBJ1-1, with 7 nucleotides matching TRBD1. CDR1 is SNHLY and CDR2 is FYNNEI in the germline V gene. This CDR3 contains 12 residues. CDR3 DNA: TGTGCCAGCAATGAAGACAGGGCTGAAGCTTTCTTT. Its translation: CASNEDRAEAFF.

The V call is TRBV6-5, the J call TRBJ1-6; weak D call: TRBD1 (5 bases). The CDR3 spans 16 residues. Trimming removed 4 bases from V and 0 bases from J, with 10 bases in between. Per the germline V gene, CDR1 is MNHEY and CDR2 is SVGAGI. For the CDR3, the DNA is TGTGCCAGCAGTTGGGACGGGAGCTCCTATAATTCACCCCTCCACTTT. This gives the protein CASSWDGSSYNSPLHF.

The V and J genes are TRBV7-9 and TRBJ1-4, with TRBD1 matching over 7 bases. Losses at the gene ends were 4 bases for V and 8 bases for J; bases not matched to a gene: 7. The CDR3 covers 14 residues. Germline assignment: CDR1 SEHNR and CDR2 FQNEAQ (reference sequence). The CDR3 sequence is CASSSRGSDEKLFF. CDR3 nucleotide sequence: TGTGCCAGCAGCTCCAGGGGGTCTGACGAAAAACTGTTTTTT. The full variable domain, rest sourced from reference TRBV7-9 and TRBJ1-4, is DTGVSQNPRHKITKRGQNVTFRCDPISEHNRLYWYRQTLGQGPEFLTYFQNEAQLEKSRLLSDRFSAERPKGSFSTLEIQRTEQGDSAMYLCASSSRGSDEKLFFGSGTQLSVL.

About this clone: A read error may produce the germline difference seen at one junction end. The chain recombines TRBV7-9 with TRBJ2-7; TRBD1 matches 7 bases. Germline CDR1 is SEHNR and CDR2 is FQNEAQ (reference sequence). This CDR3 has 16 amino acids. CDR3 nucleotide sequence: TGTTCCAGCACCCCTCCGCCGGCAGGGGGATCCTACGAGCAGTACTTC. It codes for CSSTPPPAGGSYEQYF.

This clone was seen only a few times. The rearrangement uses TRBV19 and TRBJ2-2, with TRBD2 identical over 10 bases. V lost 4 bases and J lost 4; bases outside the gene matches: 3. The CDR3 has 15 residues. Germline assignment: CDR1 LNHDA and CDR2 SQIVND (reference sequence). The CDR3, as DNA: TGTGCCAGTAGTACCCAGCGGGGGGGCACCGGGGAGCTGTTTTTT. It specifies CASSTQRGGTGELFF.

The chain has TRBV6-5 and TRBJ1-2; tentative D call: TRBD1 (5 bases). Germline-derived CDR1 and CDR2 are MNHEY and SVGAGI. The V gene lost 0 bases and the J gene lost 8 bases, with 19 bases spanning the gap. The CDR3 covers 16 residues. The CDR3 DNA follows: TGTGCCAGCAGTTACTCGAGGCTAGGGGCCCCTAGGGGCTACACCTTC. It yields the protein CASSYSRLGAPRGYTF.

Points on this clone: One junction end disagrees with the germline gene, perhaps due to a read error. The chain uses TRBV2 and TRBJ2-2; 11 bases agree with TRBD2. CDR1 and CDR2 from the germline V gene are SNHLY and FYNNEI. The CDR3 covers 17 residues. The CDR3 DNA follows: TGTGTCAGCAGTGAATGGCTAGCGGGGGGGAACACCGGGGAGCTGTTTTTT. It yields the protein CVSSEWLAGGNTGELFF.

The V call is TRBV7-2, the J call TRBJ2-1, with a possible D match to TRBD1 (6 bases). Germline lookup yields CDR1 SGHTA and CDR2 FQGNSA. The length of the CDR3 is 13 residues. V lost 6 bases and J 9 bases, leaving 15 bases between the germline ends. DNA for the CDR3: TGTGCCAGCAGGTTTCTACAGGGTAGTGAGCAGTTCTTC. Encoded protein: CASRFLQGSEQFF.

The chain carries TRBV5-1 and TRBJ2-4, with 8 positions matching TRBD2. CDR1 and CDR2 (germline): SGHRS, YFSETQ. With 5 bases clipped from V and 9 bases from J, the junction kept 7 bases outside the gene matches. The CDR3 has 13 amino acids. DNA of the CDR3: TGCGCCAGCAGTACCGGGGCGGGGGGCATTCAGTACTTC. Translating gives CASSTGAGGIQYF.